The 3 T cell receptor beta chains reported below all come from one sample, sequenced in a study of T cells in Graves' hyperthyroidism and ophthalmopathy. The TCR beta CDR3 regions underwent amplification using RNA transcripts as the source. The primer set for the first-round RT-PCR of the TCR CDR3 was HTBI. Via MiXCR, TCRdb re-called the multiplex PCR reads, giving one row per CDR3 protein. The sample carries about 720,000 distinct CDR3 sequences, about 17% recorded once. Sequenced: blood. The origin of the receptors is a woman between 50 and 59 years old with Graves' hyperthyroidism that later progressed to Graves' ophthalmopathy.

This clonotype was detected only once. The chain recombines TRBV24-1 with TRBJ2-1, with 15 bases aligning to TRBD2. The CDR3 is 16 amino acids. The germline gives CDR1 KGHDR, CDR2 SFDVKD. Losses at the gene ends were 3 bases for V and 9 bases for J; bases not matched to a gene: 5. The CDR3 nucleotides read TGTGCCACCAGTGATCCGGGGACTAGCGGGGGGATTGAGCAGTTCTTC. Protein sequence: CATSDPGTSGGIEQFF.

The V call is TRBV29-1, the J call TRBJ1-2; a possible D gene is TRBD1 (6 bases). V shed 3 bases and J shed 6 bases, with 14 bases lying between them. Germline lookup yields CDR1 SQVTM and CDR2 ANQGSEA. This CDR3 is 13 amino acids long. The CDR3 loop reads CSVDGIYRDGYTF. The CDR3 DNA is TGCAGCGTTGATGGGATCTACAGGGATGGCTACACCTTC.

This clonotype has a single count. J is TRBJ2-1 and V is TRBV20-1, with D possibly being TRBD1 (6 bases). This CDR3 is built from 15 residues. Germline V gives CDR1 DFQATT, CDR2 SNEGSKA (reference sequence). V was pared by 5 bases and J by 5 bases, with 19 bases between. CDR3 amino acids: CSAGRQVDYHNEQFF. CDR3 sequence (DNA): TGCAGTGCTGGAAGACAGGTAGACTATCACAATGAGCAGTTCTTC.